The present TCR beta chain was sequenced within a study of blood T cells in healthy people across ages. The CDR3 contains 15 residues. Germline V gives CDR1 SGDLS, CDR2 YYNGEE. The ends lost 0 bases at V and 5 bases at J; junction bases unmatched: 5. The use of a sample-barcoded 5' primer and a J-beta primer mix characterized a second PCR of about 6 to 12 cycles. TCRdb fed the 5' RACE reads into MiXCR, producing one record per CDR3 protein. The repertoire holds about 570,000 distinct CDR3 sequences, with roughly a quarter as singletons. In addition, the sample was reused for a study of T cells of mothers and their children.

The receptor was isolated from a boy aged 2-15 years in good health. The specimen sequenced was blood. The chain couples TRBV9 to TRBJ1-5; 7 nucleotides match TRBD1. CDR3 nucleotide sequence: TGTGCCAGCAGCGTAGCTGGGGACAGCGATCAGCCCCAGCATTTT. It translates to CASSVAGDSDQPQHF.